This T cell receptor (beta chain) appears in the sequencing data of a study of blood T cell repertoires in COVID-19. Study context: Donors in the United States, Italy and Spain gave samples during acute or convalescent COVID-19. From T cells, B-cell-depleted T cells, or PBMCs came the material, which was cDNA or gDNA.

As handled by the study authors: Reference gene primer amplification gave nucleated cell count estimates. The repertoire was sequenced with immunoSEQ multiplex PCR; TCRdb's copy has only in-frame clones and lacks some. That table supplies the V and J calls and clone size; D and trimming were determined from the DNA. The sample contains around 270,000 clones, more than 85% of which appear only once. There are 15 residues in the CDR3. V trimming: 5 bases; J trimming: 4 bases; junction bases outside the gene matches: 8. Germline V gives CDR1 MNHEY, CDR2 SVGEGT. One Seattle source followed patients from active infection through their disease course.

The chain carries TRBV6-2 or TRBV6-3 and TRBJ2-7, with TRBD1 matching over 10 bases. This receptor was taken from a person aged 18 to 35 with COVID-19, enrolled during active disease. The sample was peripheral blood. This CDR3 is CASSPPGQGLYEQYF. The CDR3 nucleotides are TGTGCCAGCAGTCCACCGGGACAGGGGCTATACGAGCAGTACTTC.